These T cell receptor beta chains were read from a single sample in a study of siplizumab effects on memory and regulatory T cells. Generated by immunoSEQ multiplex PCR, the TCRdb table keeps only in-frame clones and is missing some. The repertoire holds approximately 75,000 clones, roughly 93% seen once, with approximately 5.3% in the top ten. The material sequenced was CD8+ T cells sorted from blood. All receptors derive from a human donor in good health. The CDR3 runs from the conserved cysteine through the conserved F or W. The order of the fields is V gene, D gene, J gene, clone size, CDR3 protein, CDR3 DNA. D genes are given only for firm matches. Clone size is shown for a subset of rows, as once, few, many or a class of expanded clone.

>TRBV11-2|-|TRBJ1-2|-
CASSLGAGYGYTF
TGTGCCAGCAGCTTAGGTGCAGGGTATGGCTACACCTTC
>TRBV6-1|-|TRBJ2-7|-
CASSEVRGASYEQYF
TGTGCCAGCAGTGAGGTTCGGGGGGCCTCCTACGAGCAGTACTTC
>TRBV28|-|TRBJ2-7|-
CASSLGYEQYF
TGTGCCAGCAGTTTAGGATACGAGCAGTACTTC
>TRBV6-5|-|TRBJ1-5|-
CASSYSVSAAPTQHF
TGTGCCAGCAGTTACTCGGTGTCGGCCGCCCCGACCCAGCATTTT
>TRBV9|-|TRBJ1-3|-
CASSVGDSGNTIYF
TGTGCCAGCAGCGTAGGGGACTCTGGAAACACCATATATTTT
>TRBV6-4|-|TRBJ1-1|-
CASSEGGHTEAFF
TGTGCCAGCAGTGAGGGGGGCCACACTGAAGCTTTCTTT
>TRBV4-1|-|TRBJ1-1|-
CASSQAVVTESNTEAFF
TGCGCCAGCAGCCAAGCTGTTGTTACAGAGTCAAACACTGAAGCTTTCTTT
>TRBV4-2|-|TRBJ2-1|-
CASSPTPGNFVNEQFF
TGTGCCAGCAGCCCGACCCCAGGGAATTTCGTCAATGAGCAGTTCTTC
>TRBV9|-|TRBJ1-2|once
CASSGDRPGYTF
TGTGCCAGCAGCGGTGACAGGCCTGGCTACACCTTC
>TRBV27|-|TRBJ2-7|-
CASSPFLTGSSYEQYF
TGTGCCAGCAGTCCTTTCCTCACAGGAAGTTCCTACGAGCAGTACTTC
>TRBV7-6|TRBD1|TRBJ1-1|-
CASSRTGVNTEAFF
TGTGCCAGCAGCCGGACAGGGGTGAACACTGAAGCTTTCTTT
>TRBV9|TRBD2|TRBJ2-5|once
CASSAGTSGQETQYF
TGTGCCAGCAGCGCGGGGACTAGCGGGCAAGAGACCCAGTACTTC
>TRBV9|-|TRBJ1-1|few
CASSVDGDTEAFF
TGTGCCAGCAGCGTAGACGGGGACACTGAAGCTTTCTTT
>TRBV9|TRBD2|TRBJ2-3|-
CASTPRAGGTDTQYF
TGTGCCAGCACCCCTAGGGCCGGGGGGACAGATACGCAGTATTTT
>TRBV14|-|TRBJ2-1|-
CASSQDYRNYNEQFF
TGTGCCAGCAGCCAAGATTATCGAAACTACAATGAGCAGTTCTTC
>TRBV7-7|-|TRBJ2-3|-
CASSQLAGDTQYF
TGTGCCAGCAGCCAGTTAGCAGGTGATACGCAGTATTTT
>TRBV12-5|-|TRBJ1-6|-
CASGLYGDSPLHF
TGTGCTAGTGGTTTATATGGGGATTCACCCCTCCACTTT
>TRBV5-5|TRBD1|TRBJ1-2|-
CASSSGQGLYYGYTF
TGTGCCAGCAGCTCCGGACAGGGCCTCTACTATGGCTACACCTTC
>TRBV19|-|TRBJ2-7|-
CASSPAGISYEQYF
TGTGCCAGTAGCCCGGCCGGGATCTCCTACGAGCAGTACTTC
>TRBV6-5|-|TRBJ1-1|once
CASSYSTGVTFF
TGTGCCAGCAGTTACTCTACGGGGGTAACTTTCTTT
>TRBV7-6|-|TRBJ1-5|-
CASSPRTGQDQPQHF
TGTGCCAGCAGCCCCAGGACGGGGCAGGATCAGCCCCAGCATTTT
>TRBV5-4|-|TRBJ2-3|-
CASSLGHSGDTQYF
TGTGCCAGCAGCTTGGGTCACTCCGGAGATACGCAGTATTTT
>TRBV6-4|-|TRBJ2-1|-
CASSSFHRAEQFF
TGTGCCAGCAGCTCCTTTCATAGGGCTGAGCAGTTCTTC
>TRBV27|-|TRBJ1-4|-
CASSGGEGGEKLFF
TGTGCCAGCAGTGGGGGGGAGGGTGGTGAAAAACTGTTTTTT
>TRBV11-2|-|TRBJ2-3|-
CASSFARDAVSTDTQYF
TGTGCCAGCAGCTTCGCCAGGGACGCAGTTAGCACAGATACGCAGTATTTT
>TRBV6-4|TRBD2|TRBJ2-1|-
CASSDVAGGSYNEQFF
TGTGCCAGCAGTGACGTAGCGGGGGGCTCCTACAATGAGCAGTTCTTC
>TRBV7-2|TRBD1|TRBJ2-7|-
CASSLEGGNEQYF
TGTGCCAGCAGCTTGGAAGGGGGCAACGAGCAGTACTTC
>TRBV4-2|-|TRBJ1-1|-
CASSQEWADTEAFF
TGTGCCAGCAGCCAAGAATGGGCAGATACTGAAGCTTTCTTT
>TRBV12-1|-|TRBJ2-6|-
CASSAHNVGQSRANVLTF
TGTGCCAGCAGCGCTCATAATGTAGGACAAAGTCGGGCCAACGTCCTGACTTTC
>TRBV11-2|-|TRBJ2-1|-
CASSLDRRGSYNEQFF
TGTGCCAGCAGCTTAGATCGGCGGGGCTCCTACAATGAGCAGTTCTTC
>TRBV7-3|TRBD2|TRBJ2-3|-
CASSLTGGKQTDTQYF
TGTGCCAGCAGCTTAACCGGGGGGAAACAAACAGATACGCAGTATTTT
>TRBV9|-|TRBJ2-2|-
CASSVEFNTGELFF
TGTGCCAGCAGCGTAGAGTTTAACACCGGGGAGCTGTTTTTT
>TRBV7-8|TRBD2|TRBJ2-5|-
CASTYGGNSFQETQYF
TGTGCCAGCACCTACGGGGGGAATAGCTTCCAAGAGACCCAGTACTTC
>TRBV19|-|TRBJ1-4|-
CASSTPSIQIEKLFF
TGTGCCAGTAGTACCCCGTCGATCCAGATTGAAAAACTGTTTTTT
>TRBV6-1|-|TRBJ1-5|once
CASSDEDSHQPQHF
TGTGCCAGCAGTGATGAGGACAGCCATCAGCCCCAGCATTTT
>TRBV11-2|-|TRBJ2-7|-
CASLGLAAHEQYF
TGTGCCAGCCTGGGACTCGCCGCCCACGAGCAGTACTTC
>TRBV15|TRBD2|TRBJ2-5|once
CATSKGRGGQETQYF
TGTGCCACCAGCAAGGGCCGGGGGGGCCAAGAGACCCAGTACTTC
>TRBV12-5|-|TRBJ2-3|-
CASGLGGGGADTQYF
TGTGCTAGTGGTTTGGGTGGCGGGGGCGCAGATACGCAGTATTTT
>TRBV5-4|TRBD1|TRBJ1-4|-
CASSRDRESEKLFF
TGTGCCAGCAGCCGGGACAGGGAGTCTGAAAAACTGTTTTTT
>TRBV19|-|TRBJ2-7|-
CASGWGGAYEQYF
TGTGCCAGTGGCTGGGGGGGCGCGTACGAGCAGTACTTC
>TRBV12-5|-|TRBJ2-7|-
CARRDGGSYEQYF
TGTGCTAGGCGGGACGGTGGCTCCTACGAGCAGTACTTC
>TRBV7-2|TRBD2|TRBJ2-3|-
CASSLVVGGTDTQYF
TGTGCCAGCAGCTTAGTAGTGGGGGGGACAGATACGCAGTATTTT
>TRBV11-2|-|TRBJ2-3|-
CASSRLDTYDFTDTQYF
TGTGCCAGCAGCCGACTCGATACGTACGACTTTACAGATACGCAGTATTTT
>TRBV14|-|TRBJ2-3|once
CASSLDLTDTQYF
TGTGCCAGCAGCCTCGATTTGACAGATACGCAGTATTTT
>TRBV11-1|TRBD1|TRBJ1-2|-
CASSLERTGWGGYTF
TGTGCCAGCAGCCTAGAAAGGACAGGTTGGGGGGGCTACACCTTC
>TRBV19|TRBD1|TRBJ1-2|once
CASSIGTGLNYGYTF
TGTGCCAGTAGTATAGGGACAGGGCTAAACTATGGCTACACCTTC
>TRBV7-6|TRBD1|TRBJ2-2|-
CASGQGDAGELFF
TGTGCCAGCGGCCAGGGGGATGCCGGGGAGCTGTTTTTT
>TRBV14|TRBD1|TRBJ1-1|-
CASSLQGAVGTEAFF
TGTGCCAGCAGCCTACAGGGGGCGGTGGGCACTGAAGCTTTCTTT
>TRBV5-4|-|TRBJ2-3|few
CASSWTTTDTQYF
TGTGCCAGCAGCTGGACTACCACAGATACGCAGTATTTT
>TRBV4-1|-|TRBJ2-7|-
CASSQETVYEQYF
TGCGCCAGCAGCCAAGAAACCGTCTACGAGCAGTACTTC
>TRBV28|-|TRBJ2-2|-
CASSLMGGGGELFF
TGTGCCAGCAGTTTGATGGGGGGCGGCGGGGAGCTGTTTTTT
>TRBV9|TRBD2|TRBJ2-3|-
CASSSTSGGDTDTQYF
TGTGCCAGCAGCAGTACTAGCGGGGGGGACACAGATACGCAGTATTTT
>TRBV6-4|-|TRBJ1-2|-
CASSDFQGDGYTF
TGTGCCAGCAGTGATTTTCAGGGCGATGGCTACACCTTC